This paragraph reports one T cell receptor (beta chain). The assay was immunoSEQ multiplex PCR, and TCRdb's table has in-frame clones only and misses some. The sample lists approximately 270,000 clones, about 91% seen once, with 0.95% to 1.5% in the top ten. The sample is drawn from a study of blood T cell repertoires in COVID-19. Study-level background: PBMCs, B-cell-depleted T cells, or T cells provided the cDNA or gDNA that made up the material.

The CDR3 runs 13 residues. Germline CDR1 and CDR2: MNHEY and SMNVEV (reference sequence). Trimming stripped 8 bases from V and 6 bases from J, with 16 bases between. Enrollees, about 18 to 95 years old, lived in approximately 24 US areas. The V call is TRBV27, the J call TRBJ1-2, with D possibly matching TRBD1 (6 bases). The sequence came from a human donor in a cohort exposed to, infected with or recovered from COVID-19 (not recorded which). The donor label of this sample is uncertain. The sequenced sample was PBMCs or T cells enriched from blood (not recorded which). The CDR3 bases are TGTGCCAGCCGCACCAGGGGTTACGATGGCTACACCTTC. It codes for CASRTRGYDGYTF.